The clone carrying this T cell receptor (beta chain) is a singleton in its sample. These data belong to a study of blood T cell repertoires in COVID-19. Study at large: Whether acute or convalescent, the COVID-19 samples came from the United States, Italy and Spain. In each case, the material was cDNA or gDNA derived from T cells, B-cell-depleted T cells, or PBMCs.

Under the authors' procedure: Counts of nucleated cells, estimated from reference gene primer amplification, were obtained. Measured with immunoSEQ multiplex PCR; TCRdb has only the in-frame clones, and not every one. For V, J and clone size, that table is used; D and trimming come from the DNA. The sample includes about 190,000 clones, roughly 81% of them seen just once. V shed 7 bases and J 7 bases; nucleotides not matched to a gene: 13. The CDR3 contains 15 residues. Germline V gene data show CDR1 as MGHDK and CDR2 as SYGVNS. The chain couples TRBV25-1 to TRBJ2-1; 7 nucleotides line up with TRBD1. The source material was peripheral blood. The TCR sequence derives from a woman of 80 years or more with acute or convalescent COVID-19. The CDR3 sequence is CASTSDRLNWNEQFF. The DNA of the CDR3 is TGTGCCAGCACATCGGACAGGTTAAATTGGAATGAGCAGTTCTTC.